A single sample gave rise to the 29 T cell receptor beta chains below, sequenced in a study of STAT5B mutations in CD4+ large granular lymphocyte leukemia. The table came from immunoSEQ multiplex PCR; TCRdb's copy has only in-frame clones and leaves some out. Here the sample spans some 51,000 clones, 84% being singletons. Specimen: CD4+ T cells from blood buffy coats. The source of these receptors is a human donor in good health.

The chain joins TRBV6-5 to TRBJ1-2; the D is unclear. From germline, CDR1 is MNHEY and CDR2 SVGAGI. V lost 5 bases and J 2 bases, leaving 9 bases between the germline ends. This CDR3 has 13 amino acids. CDR3 loop: CASSTGENYGYTF. In DNA form, the CDR3 reads TGTGCCAGCAGTACCGGGGAGAACTATGGCTACACCTTC.

V and J are TRBV5-6 and TRBJ2-2; D gene ambiguous. Germline CDR1 and CDR2: SGHDT and YYEEEE. Trimming left V 4 bases short and J 6 bases short, with 13 bases between. CDR3 size: 14 residues. For the CDR3, the DNA is TGTGCCAGCAGCCATGACTTGGGTCCCGGGGAGCTGTTTTTT. This sequence encodes CASSHDLGPGELFF.

The chain has TRBV5-1 and TRBJ1-1, with TRBD1 identical over 8 bases. CDR1 SGHRS and CDR2 YFSETQ come from the germline V gene. This CDR3 comprises 14 residues. After removal of 6 bases from V and 0 bases from J, the junction contained 4 bases not matched to a gene. CDR3 protein: CASTRQGMNTEAFF. The CDR3 nucleotides read TGCGCCAGCACACGACAGGGGATGAACACTGAAGCTTTCTTT.

The chain joins TRBV7-9 to TRBJ2-7, with TRBD1 matching over 10 bases. The V gene's germline CDR1 is SEHNR and CDR2 FQNEAQ (reference sequence). The CDR3 has 15 residues. With V trimmed by 5 bases and J by 3 bases, 7 bases remained unmatched. The CDR3: CASSLDRGRGYEQYF. The CDR3 DNA follows: TGTGCCAGCAGCCTTGACAGGGGGCGCGGCTACGAGCAGTACTTC.

This rearrangement joins TRBV19 to TRBJ2-6, with D maybe TRBD1 (5 bases). V was cut by 6 bases and J by 0 bases, with 12 bases left in between. The CDR3 length is 16 residues. CDR1 and CDR2 (germline): LNHDA, SQIVND (reference sequence). The CDR3 region is CASRTESTSGANVLTF. The CDR3 DNA follows: TGTGCCAGTAGGACAGAGTCAACCTCTGGGGCCAACGTCCTGACTTTC. Based on the CDR3 plus reference TRBV19 and TRBJ2-6, the full variable domain is DGGITQSPKYLFRKEGQNVTLSCEQNLNHDAMYWYRQDPGQGLRLIYYSQIVNDFQKGDIAEGYSVSREKKESFPLTVTSAQKNPTAFYLCASRTESTSGANVLTFGAGSRLTVL.

This clone was counted a single time. This sequence joins TRBV13 and TRBJ2-5, with D possibly matching TRBD1 (5 bases). Germline V CDR1 and CDR2: PRHDT, FYEKMQ (reference sequence). The V and J ends lost 2 bases and 3 bases respectively, with 10 bases between them. The CDR3 covers 14 residues. CDR3 DNA: TGTGCCAGCAGCTTACCGAACAGGAAAGAGACCCAGTACTTC. It encodes CASSLPNRKETQYF.

The chain links TRBV6-1 to TRBJ1-1; 7 nucleotides agree with TRBD1. Germline lookup yields CDR1 MNHNS and CDR2 SASEGT. This CDR3 is 15 amino acids long. J gave up 5 bases and V 2 bases, and 8 bases lay outside the gene matches. In DNA, the CDR3 is TGTGCCAGCAGTGAACCCCGACAGGGAAGGACTGAAGCTTTCTTT. Translated: CASSEPRQGRTEAFF.

V gene TRBV10-1 combines with J gene TRBJ1-1; D is possibly TRBD1 (5 bases). The V and J ends lost 3 bases and 10 bases respectively, with 15 bases between them. The CDR3 has 13 residues. The germline V gene encodes CDR1 WNHNN and CDR2 SYGVQD (reference sequence). The CDR3 bases are TGCGCCAGCAGTGACCACGGGAACACAGGAGCTTTCTTT. Translated: CASSDHGNTGAFF.

The chain uses TRBV29-1 and TRBJ1-1, with 10 bases lining up with TRBD1. Germline values: CDR1 SQVTM, CDR2 ANQGSEA. This CDR3 contains 13 residues. V lost 4 bases to trimming and J lost 3 bases; unmatched junction nucleotides: 2. CDR3 region: CSVVGTGDTEAFF. The DNA for the CDR3 is TGCAGCGTTGTTGGGACAGGGGACACTGAAGCTTTCTTT.

The CDR3 DNA reads as TGCGCCAGCAGCCTTGGACTAGCGATTTACGAGCAGTACTTC. It translates to CASSLGLAIYEQYF. This chain links TRBV5-1 with TRBJ2-7, with 9 bases lining up with TRBD2. Unmatched junction bases numbered 6, after V lost 4 bases and J lost 4 bases. Germline V CDR1 and CDR2: SGHRS, YFSETQ. This CDR3 spans 14 amino acids.

This clone appeared once. CDR3: CAISESPGLAAEETQYF. Written as DNA, the CDR3 is TGTGCCATCAGTGAGTCACCGGGACTAGCGGCTGAAGAGACCCAGTACTTC. This rearrangement joins TRBV10-3 to TRBJ2-5; 11 nucleotides align to TRBD2. The V segment lost 0 bases and the J segment 3 bases; nucleotides outside the gene matches: 6. The CDR3 has 17 amino acids. CDR1 and CDR2 (germline): ENHRY, SYGVKD.

The J gene is TRBJ1-1, the V gene TRBV6-1; 7 bases are shared with TRBD1. The J segment lost 1 base and the V segment lost 10 bases, leaving 3 bases of the junction unmatched. The CDR3 contains 12 residues. Germline CDR1 and CDR2: MNHNS and SASEGT. In DNA form, the CDR3 reads TGTGCCACCGACAGGGAGAACACTGAAGCTTTCTTT. As protein: CATDRENTEAFF.

The rearrangement links TRBV19 to TRBJ2-1; TRBD2 is a possible D gene (6 bases). This CDR3 has 16 amino acids. CDR1 and CDR2 (germline): LNHDA, SQIVND (reference sequence). V lost 3 bases, J lost 3 bases, and 15 bases lay in between. CDR3 DNA sequence: TGTGCCAGTAGTATGGGAGGAGGGCAACTCTACAATGAGCAGTTCTTC. It encodes CASSMGGGQLYNEQFF.

The rearrangement joins TRBV2 to TRBJ1-5; D unclear. From germline, CDR1 is SNHLY and CDR2 FYNNEI. The CDR3 contains 15 residues. V lost 5 bases, J lost 1 base, and 12 bases lay in between. The CDR3 DNA reads as TGTGCCAGCAGTAAAGACTGGGAGAGCAATCAGCCCCAGCATTTT. Translating it yields CASSKDWESNQPQHF.

The V call is TRBV4-2, the J call TRBJ1-1; TRBD1 agrees at 8 bases. Germline loops: CDR1 LGHNA, CDR2 YNFKEQ. Unmatched junction bases numbered 6, after V lost 2 bases and J lost 1 base. This CDR3 region has 16 residues. The DNA for the CDR3 is TGTGCCAGCAGCCAAATCCGGACAGGGACGAACACTGAAGCTTTCTTT. The encoded protein is CASSQIRTGTNTEAFF.

This chain links TRBV9 with TRBJ2-1, with unresolved D. This CDR3 region has 11 residues. Germline V gene data show CDR1 as SGDLS and CDR2 as YYNGEE. Trimming pared 0 bases from V and 11 bases from J, leaving 6 bases between. This CDR3 reads CASSVGGQQFF. CDR3 nucleotide sequence: TGTGCCAGCAGCGTAGGTGGCCAGCAGTTCTTC.

The chain has TRBV5-4 and TRBJ1-1, with a possible D match to TRBD1 (6 bases). CDR3 length equals 19 residues. The germline V gene has CDR1 SGHNT and CDR2 YYREEE (reference sequence). V lost 4 bases to trimming and J lost 1 base, with 26 bases between them. Here the CDR3 reads CASSPTFYVGTLKNTEAFF. The CDR3 coding sequence is TGTGCCAGCAGCCCAACGTTTTACGTCGGGACACTTAAGAACACTGAAGCTTTCTTT.

A single count supports this clone. The chain joins TRBV5-1 to TRBJ2-5; TRBD1 agrees at 12 bases. Germline V gene data show CDR1 as SGHRS and CDR2 as YFSETQ. With 3 bases clipped from V and 5 bases from J, the junction kept 11 bases outside the gene matches. This CDR3 contains 17 residues. The CDR3 DNA sequence: TGCGCCAGCAGCTCTCGGGACAGGGGGCGAGTCTGGGAGACCCAGTACTTC. It encodes CASSSRDRGRVWETQYF.

V is TRBV6-1 and J is TRBJ1-2; 9 bases align to TRBD1. The CDR3 length is 14 residues. V lost 3 bases to trimming and J lost 13 bases; unmatched junction nucleotides: 12. CDR1 and CDR2 from the germline V gene are MNHNS and SASEGT. The CDR3 DNA follows: TGTGCCAGCAGTGATCCGAACCGGGACAGGGTTTCCACCTTC. Protein: CASSDPNRDRVSTF.

The V gene is TRBV18, the J gene TRBJ2-6, with D possibly being TRBD2 (5 bases). Trimming shortened V by 3 bases and J by 2 bases, and 5 bases separated the two germline ends. CDR3 length equals 14 residues. Germline loops: CDR1 KGHSH, CDR2 LQKENI. The DNA for the CDR3 is TGTGCCAGCTCACCCGGGGCTGGGGCCAACGTCCTGACTTTC. It yields the protein CASSPGAGANVLTF. Combining the CDR3 with reference TRBV18 and TRBJ2-6 gives the whole variable domain NAGVMQNPRHLVRRRGQEARLRCSPMKGHSHVYWYRQLPEEGLKFMVYLQKENIIDESGMPKERFSAEFPKEGPSILRIQQVVRGDSAAYFCASSPGAGANVLTFGAGSRLTVL.

This rearrangement joins TRBV28 to TRBJ1-5; D unresolved. From germline, CDR1 is MDHEN and CDR2 SYDVKM. Trimming pared 6 bases from V and 0 bases from J, leaving 18 bases between. The CDR3 contains 17 residues. For the CDR3, the DNA is TGTGCCAGCAGAGTAGGCAGACGACGGACTAGCAATCAGCCCCAGCATTTT. This sequence encodes CASRVGRRRTSNQPQHF.

This chain's CDR3 is CASSQILYQPQHF. For the CDR3, the DNA is TGCGCCAGCAGCCAGATCCTTTATCAGCCCCAGCATTTT. The J gene is TRBJ1-5, the V gene TRBV4-1; unclear D gene. CDR1 and CDR2 (germline): MGHRA, YSYEKL. The CDR3 loop spans 13 amino acids. V was trimmed by 3 bases and J by 5 bases, leaving 8 bases between them.

This clone has just one count. The rearrangement uses TRBV18 and TRBJ1-1, with 9 bases lining up with TRBD1. V lost 3 bases to trimming and J lost 1 base; unmatched junction nucleotides: 3. CDR1 is KGHSH, CDR2 LQKENI, per germline. The CDR3 runs 15 residues. CDR3 DNA: TGTGCCAGCTCACCTGGGGACAGGGAGAACACTGAAGCTTTCTTT. Translated: CASSPGDRENTEAFF.

The chain recombines TRBV5-1 with TRBJ2-1; 7 positions agree with TRBD1. There are 16 residues in the CDR3. The V gene's germline CDR1 is SGHRS and CDR2 YFSETQ. V shed 0 bases and J 2 bases; nucleotides not matched to a gene: 5. The CDR3 protein is CASSLAGTEAYNEQFF. CDR3 DNA sequence: TGCGCCAGCAGCTTGGCCGGGACAGAGGCCTACAATGAGCAGTTCTTC. Together with reference TRBV5-1 and TRBJ2-1, the CDR3 gives the full variable domain: KAGVTQTPRYLIKTRGQQVTLSCSPISGHRSVSWYQQTPGQGLQFLFEYFSETQRNKGNFPGRFSGRQFSNSRSEMNVSTLELGDSALYLCASSLAGTEAYNEQFFGPGTRLTVL.

This clone showed up just a few times. The rearrangement joins TRBV2 to TRBJ1-5, with 8 bases that match TRBD1. In germline, CDR1 is SNHLY, CDR2 FYNNEI. The ends lost 3 bases at V and 6 bases at J; junction bases unmatched: 7. CDR3 size: 15 residues. CDR3 sequence: CASSEAQGAFQPQHF. The CDR3 DNA is TGTGCCAGCAGTGAGGCCCAGGGGGCATTTCAGCCCCAGCATTTT.

The CDR3 bases are TGTGCCAGCAGTGGAACGTCAAGGGAAAAACTGTTTTTT. It codes for CASSGTSREKLFF. The chain is built from TRBV6-1 and TRBJ1-4; D call uncertain. In germline, CDR1 is MNHNS, CDR2 SASEGT. The CDR3 runs to 13 residues. Trimming took off 4 bases at V and 8 bases at J, with 11 bases between the two ends.

This clone was observed once. V and J are TRBV28 and TRBJ1-5; 7 bases match TRBD1. There are 16 residues in the CDR3. Losses at the gene ends were 8 bases for V and 0 bases for J; bases not matched to a gene: 10. In germline, CDR1 is MDHEN, CDR2 SYDVKM. The DNA of the CDR3 is TGTGCCAGCTGTAGGGGGCGTTCTTATAGCAATCAGCCCCAGCATTTT. It encodes CASCRGRSYSNQPQHF.

The rearrangement uses TRBV14 and TRBJ1-3; D is perhaps TRBD1 (5 bases). The CDR3 is made up of 14 amino acids. V lost 1 base, J lost 5 bases, and 9 bases lay in between. From germline, CDR1 is SGHDN and CDR2 FVKESK. CDR3 protein: CASSQAGGRNTIYF. CDR3 DNA: TGTGCCAGCAGCCAAGCCGGGGGGAGAAACACCATATATTTT.

The chain couples TRBV11-3 to TRBJ2-7, with TRBD2 as a possible D gene (5 bases). Germline V gene lookup returns CDR1 SGHNT and CDR2 YENEEA. CDR3 size: 13 residues. The V end was cut by 5 bases, the J end by 3 bases, with 11 bases between. The CDR3: CASSTLGSYEQYF. The CDR3 nucleotides are TGTGCCAGCAGCACTCTTGGGAGCTACGAGCAGTACTTC.